The 15 T cell receptor beta chains reported below all come from one sample, sequenced in a study of regulatory T cells in long-lasting Graves disease. Time point specified: newly diagnosed GD, antithyroid drugs for less than 3 months. The TCR library used RNA extracted from PBMCs. To make TCR beta libraries, researchers used iRepertoire HTBI primers and Arm-PCR of CDR3 regions. From the multiplex PCR reads, TCRdb called clonotypes with MiXCR, one entry per CDR3 protein. The table records 400,000 to 500,000 distinct CDR3 sequences, roughly 17% of them present only once. This sample also appeared in a second study, on T cells in Graves' hyperthyroidism and ophthalmopathy.

Sequencing was performed on peripheral blood mononuclear cells (PBMCs), taken at new diagnosis, from a patient treated with antithyroid drugs. Receptors were obtained from a woman under 30 with Graves disease.

This clonotype was observed a few times. The gene calls are TRBV6-5 and TRBJ1-5; D possibly corresponds to TRBD1 (5 bases). The CDR3 has 14 residues. Per the germline V gene, CDR1 is MNHEY and CDR2 is SVGAGI. V gave up 0 bases and J gave up 6 bases, with 9 bases separating them. The DNA of the CDR3 is TGTGCCAGCAGTTACTCGCTGGGGGTTCAGCCCCAGCATTTT. Encoded protein: CASSYSLGVQPQHF.

This clonotype came up many times. This chain uses TRBV20-1 with TRBJ2-1, with 7 bases identical to TRBD2. The CDR3 has 14 residues. The germline gives CDR1 DFQATT, CDR2 SNEGSKA (reference sequence). With V trimmed by 1 base and J by 3 bases, 3 bases remained unmatched. CDR3 in amino acids: CSARGLADYNEQFF. CDR3 nucleotides: TGCAGTGCTAGAGGGCTAGCGGACTACAATGAGCAGTTCTTC.

The V call is TRBV6-1, the J call TRBJ2-6, with 7 bases identical to TRBD1. This CDR3 contains 17 residues. Germline CDR1 is MNHNS and CDR2 is SASEGT. V shed 5 bases, J shed 0 bases, and the junction held 7 bases outside the gene matches. The CDR3 spells CASSLLTGASGANVLTF. The CDR3 DNA follows: TGTGCCAGCAGTCTACTTACAGGGGCCTCTGGGGCCAACGTCCTGACTTTC.

This clonotype appeared a few times. The chain employs TRBV7-9 and TRBJ2-1; D is perhaps TRBD1 or TRBD2 (5 bases each). Between the trimmed V and J ends, which lost 3 bases and 11 bases, there was a span of 11 bases. Germline assignment: CDR1 SEHNR and CDR2 FQNEAQ (reference sequence). The CDR3 is 12 residues long. The CDR3 coding sequence is TGTGCCAGCAGCTTGACCAGGGACCAGCAGTTCTTC. This codes for CASSLTRDQQFF.

This clonotype was recorded a few times. V is TRBV11-2 and J is TRBJ2-1, with a weak D call TRBD2 (6 bases). The CDR3 consists of 15 residues. Germline lookup yields CDR1 SGHAT and CDR2 FQNNGV. V dropped 4 bases and J dropped 6 bases, with 16 bases sitting between them. The CDR3 sequence is CASSSLGGVTNEQFF. Here the CDR3 DNA reads TGTGCCAGCAGCTCCCTGGGGGGAGTAACCAATGAGCAGTTCTTC.

This clonotype was detected many times. The rearrangement uses TRBV18 and TRBJ2-2; D is unresolved. CDR3 length equals 17 residues. V was clipped by 2 bases and J by 0 bases, with 13 bases between them. Per germline, CDR1 KGHSH and CDR2 LQKENI. CDR3 in DNA: TGTGCCAGCTCACCATCACCGTGGGTATCGAACACCGGGGAGCTGTTTTTT. It encodes CASSPSPWVSNTGELFF.

The V and J genes are TRBV28 and TRBJ1-6, with D perhaps matching TRBD1 (5 bases). Per the germline V gene, CDR1 is MDHEN and CDR2 is SYDVKM. The germline V and J ends were trimmed by 5 bases and 10 bases, with 15 bases remaining between them. This CDR3 is built from 14 residues. This CDR3 is CASSPPGRASPLHF. Here the CDR3 DNA reads TGTGCCAGCAGTCCACCGGGACGGGCGTCACCCCTCCACTTT.

This clonotype was detected ten times or more. This rearrangement joins TRBV20-1 to TRBJ2-7, with a possible D match to TRBD2 (6 bases). Trimming pared 3 bases from V and 0 bases from J, leaving 9 bases between. From germline, CDR1 is DFQATT and CDR2 SNEGSKA (reference sequence). CDR3 length: 13 amino acids. CDR3 sequence: CSASGGSSYEQYF. DNA for the CDR3: TGCAGTGCTAGTGGGGGGTCCTCCTACGAGCAGTACTTC.

This clonotype was found a few times. V gene TRBV4-3 combines with J gene TRBJ2-2; 10 bases fit TRBD1. The V segment lost 4 bases and the J segment 7 bases; nucleotides outside the gene matches: 9. The CDR3 is 16 amino acids. The germline V gene has CDR1 LGHNA and CDR2 YSLEER. The CDR3, as DNA: TGCGCCAGCAGCCCCGACCGGACAGGGGGGGGCGGGGAGCTGTTTTTT. Translation gives CASSPDRTGGGGELFF.

Ten or more counts support this clonotype. The rearrangement links TRBV6-1 to TRBJ2-5; TRBD2 matches 14 bases. The germline gives CDR1 MNHNS, CDR2 SASEGT. The CDR3 sequence is 17 residues long. After removal of 5 bases from V and 5 bases from J, the junction contained 10 bases not matched to a gene. In DNA, the CDR3 is TGTGCCAGCAGTCGAAGACTAGCGGGAGGGCGGAGGGAGACCCAGTACTTC. It encodes CASSRRLAGGRRETQYF.

This clonotype was counted between two and nine times. The chain couples TRBV27 to TRBJ2-7; no definite D call. V was pared by 3 bases and J by 3 bases, with 15 bases between. The germline V gene has CDR1 MNHEY and CDR2 SMNVEV (reference sequence). CDR3 length: 15 residues. This CDR3 is CASSFAESPHYEQYF. In DNA form, the CDR3 reads TGTGCCAGCAGTTTTGCGGAATCACCCCACTACGAGCAGTACTTC.

The genes are TRBV12-3 or TRBV12-4 and TRBJ1-2; D unresolved. This CDR3 comprises 13 residues. The ends were cut back, 3 bases at V and 4 bases at J, with 9 bases in the middle. This CDR3 reads CASSFGYRYGYTF. The DNA for the CDR3 is TGTGCCAGCAGTTTCGGGTACCGCTATGGCTACACCTTC.

This clonotype was observed a few times. The CDR3: CATSSGTGSDTQYF. CDR3 bases: TGTGCCACCAGCAGCGGGACAGGGTCGGATACGCAGTATTTT. The rearrangement joins TRBV15 to TRBJ2-3; TRBD1 aligns across 9 bases. This CDR3 comprises 14 residues. V lost 3 bases to trimming and J lost 6 bases; unmatched junction nucleotides: 4. Per the germline V gene, CDR1 is LNHNV and CDR2 is YYDKDF (reference sequence).

This clonotype has a handful of counts. The chain combines TRBV27 with TRBJ2-7; possibly TRBD2 for D (6 bases). The CDR3 length is 14 residues. Trimming removed 3 bases at V and 2 bases at J, with 11 bases between. Germline values: CDR1 MNHEY, CDR2 SMNVEV (reference sequence). The CDR3 DNA follows: TGTGCCAGCAGTTTTGGACTACCAGCCTACGAGCAGTACTTC. Its translation: CASSFGLPAYEQYF.

As to this clonotype: This may be a read error, as it is one base from a much larger clone. The genes are TRBV20-1 and TRBJ2-5; 7 bases are shared with TRBD1. The CDR3 contains 12 residues. Germline-derived CDR1 and CDR2 are DFQATT and SNEGSKA (reference sequence). The CDR3 DNA reads TGCAGTGCTAGGACAGGGAGTGAGACCCACTACTTC. Translated: CSARTGSETHYF.